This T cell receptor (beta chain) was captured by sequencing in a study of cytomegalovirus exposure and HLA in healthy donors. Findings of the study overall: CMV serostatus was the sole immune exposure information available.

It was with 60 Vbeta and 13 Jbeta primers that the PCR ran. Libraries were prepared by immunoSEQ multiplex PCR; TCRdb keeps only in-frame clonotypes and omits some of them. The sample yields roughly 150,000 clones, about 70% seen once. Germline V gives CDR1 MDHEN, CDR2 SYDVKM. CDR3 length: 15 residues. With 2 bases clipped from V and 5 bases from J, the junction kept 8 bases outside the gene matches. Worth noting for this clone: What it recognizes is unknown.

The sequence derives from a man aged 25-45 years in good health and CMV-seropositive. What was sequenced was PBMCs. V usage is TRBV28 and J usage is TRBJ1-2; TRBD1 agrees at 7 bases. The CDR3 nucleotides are TGTGCCAGCAGTTTAGGGGACAGTTTAACATATGGCTACACCTTC. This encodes CASSLGDSLTYGYTF.